One sample yielded the 27 T cell receptor beta chains listed below, sequenced in a study of vaccination and CD4 T cells after COVID-19. Sequencing of the DNA from cultured CD4+ T cells was carried out with the Oncomine TCR Beta short-read assay. TCRdb recomputed calls from the PCR reads with MiXCR, one row per CDR3 protein. The table has 24,000 or so distinct CDR3 sequences, roughly 58% seen once. The treatment: roughly 10-day PBMC culture with coronavirus spike peptide pools or control peptides (ViraFEST assay). Antigen specificity for these receptors is unknown. Sequencing was done on a sample of CD4+ T cells from blood, cultured in vitro. Source of these receptors: a human donor who had recovered from COVID-19.

The V gene is TRBV27, the J gene TRBJ1-2; D ambiguous. This CDR3 has 13 amino acids. Germline CDR1 reads MNHEY; CDR2 reads SMNVEV (reference sequence). The V end was cut by 7 bases, the J end by 2 bases, with 11 bases between. CDR3 bases: TGTGCCAGCAATGCCAGGAAAAACTATGGCTACACCTTC. Translated: CASNARKNYGYTF.

The rearrangement joins TRBV7-9 to TRBJ2-2, with TRBD1 identical over 10 bases. CDR3 length: 17 amino acids. Germline CDR1 SEHNR, CDR2 FQNEAQ (reference sequence). V was clipped by 5 bases and J by 4 bases; unmatched bases: 10. The CDR3 DNA sequence: TGTGCCAGCAGCAGGACAGGGGGTTGGCCGAGCACCGGGGAGCTGTTTTTT. Amino acid sequence: CASSRTGGWPSTGELFF.

The gene calls are TRBV19 and TRBJ1-2; D remains ambiguous. Germline V CDR1 and CDR2: LNHDA, SQIVND (reference sequence). V shed 9 bases and J shed 2 bases, with 7 bases lying between them. The CDR3 length is 11 residues. The DNA of the CDR3 is TGTGCCAGCCGGGTGAACTATGGCTACACCTTC. Protein product: CASRVNYGYTF.

The chain links TRBV6-2 or TRBV6-3 to TRBJ2-7; D gene ambiguous. The CDR3 sequence is 14 residues long. Trimming pared 0 bases from V and 3 bases from J, leaving 9 bases between. Per germline, CDR1 MNHEY and CDR2 SVGEGT. CDR3 in amino acids: CASSYSGIIYEQYF. Here the CDR3 DNA reads TGTGCCAGCAGTTACTCGGGGATTATCTACGAGCAGTACTTC.

This clonotype was picked up a small number of times. V and J are TRBV6-5 and TRBJ1-2; weak D call: TRBD1 (5 bases). Germline V lookup: CDR1 MNHEY, CDR2 SVGAGI. V lost 4 bases, J lost 4 bases, and 19 bases lay in between. The CDR3 is made up of 16 amino acids. CDR3 in DNA: TGTGCCAGCAGTTCCGCTTCGGGCAGGGCTGTCTATGGCTACACCTTC. Protein product: CASSSASGRAVYGYTF.

The chain couples TRBV7-3 to TRBJ1-1, with 12 bases that match TRBD1. J was trimmed by 0 bases and V by 5 bases; bases with no gene match: 7. Germline CDR1 is SGHTA and CDR2 is FQGTGA. CDR3 length: 17 amino acids. The DNA for the CDR3 is TGTGCCAGCAGCCCGCGCCGGGACAGGGGGCTGAACACTGAAGCTTTCTTT. This sequence encodes CASSPRRDRGLNTEAFF.

The chain couples TRBV7-9 to TRBJ2-7, with D perhaps assigned TRBD1 or TRBD2 (5 bases each). The CDR3 is 17 residues long. Germline CDR1 and CDR2: SEHNR and FQNEAQ (reference sequence). Trimming left V 1 base short and J 0 bases short, with 16 bases between. The CDR3 region is CASSLEPRAGSSYEQYF. The CDR3 coding sequence is TGTGCCAGCAGCTTAGAGCCCCGGGCAGGGAGCTCCTACGAGCAGTACTTC.

This clonotype was counted once. The genes are TRBV7-3 and TRBJ2-5; the match to TRBD1 covers 7 bases. After removal of 5 bases from V and 5 bases from J, the junction contained 11 bases not matched to a gene. The germline CDR1 and CDR2 sequences are SGHTA and FQGTGA. The CDR3 runs 15 residues. CDR3 sequence reads: CASSPTGTALETQYF. As DNA, the CDR3 is TGTGCCAGCAGCCCAACCGGGACAGCCCTGGAGACCCAGTACTTC.

The genes are TRBV6-5 and TRBJ1-2; unclear D gene. The germline V gene encodes CDR1 MNHEY and CDR2 SVGAGI. V lost 4 bases and J 4 bases, leaving 13 bases between the germline ends. The CDR3 consists of 14 residues. This CDR3 is CASSSGGIAYGYTF. In DNA form, the CDR3 reads TGTGCCAGCAGTTCAGGCGGGATCGCCTATGGCTACACCTTC.

V usage is TRBV2 and J usage is TRBJ1-1; TRBD1 agrees at 12 bases. Looked up from germline, CDR1 is SNHLY and CDR2 is FYNNEI. The V segment lost 6 bases and the J segment 4 bases; nucleotides outside the gene matches: 12. The CDR3 consists of 17 residues. The chain's CDR3 is CASRYQGTGGKGTEAFF. The CDR3 region has the DNA TGTGCCAGCAGATACCAGGGGACAGGGGGCAAAGGCACTGAAGCTTTCTTT.

The chain joins TRBV20-1 to TRBJ1-1; 7 bases match TRBD1. Trimming took 6 bases from V and 4 from J; bases not matched to a gene: 5. This CDR3 is built from 12 residues. Germline V CDR1 and CDR2: DFQATT, SNEGSKA (reference sequence). The CDR3 loop is CSAISGGTEAFF. CDR3 nucleotide sequence: TGCAGTGCGATCTCAGGGGGCACTGAAGCTTTCTTT.

In its sample, this clonotype was seen a few times. The rearrangement uses TRBV7-3 and TRBJ2-5; the D gene is possibly TRBD2 (5 bases). There are 13 residues in the CDR3. In germline, CDR1 is SGHTA, CDR2 FQGTGA. V dropped 3 bases and J dropped 4 bases, with 9 bases sitting between them. The CDR3 sequence: CASSFTGRETQYF. The DNA of the CDR3 is TGTGCCAGCAGCTTCACGGGGAGAGAGACCCAGTACTTC.

CDR3 residues: CASSGTGWGEYQETQYF. Written as DNA, the CDR3 is TGTGCCAGCAGCGGTACTGGGTGGGGGGAATACCAAGAGACCCAGTACTTC. The chain uses TRBV28 and TRBJ2-5, with D possibly matching TRBD2 (6 bases). Germline CDR1 reads MDHEN; CDR2 reads SYDVKM. Between the trimmed V and J ends, which lost 6 bases and 0 bases, there was a span of 20 bases. This CDR3 is built from 17 residues.

The genes are TRBV7-2 and TRBJ2-1; TRBD2 agrees at 9 bases. Trimming took 5 bases from V and 8 from J; bases not matched to a gene: 13. This CDR3 contains 16 residues. Germline V lookup: CDR1 SGHTA, CDR2 FQGNSA. The CDR3 DNA reads TGTGCCAGCAGCACTGCTGGCGGGGGGGCTCCCTATGAGCAGTTCTTC. Encoded protein: CASSTAGGGAPYEQFF.

The chain combines TRBV24-1 with TRBJ2-5; maybe TRBD2 (5 bases). V lost 10 bases and J 4 bases, leaving 9 bases between the germline ends. The CDR3 has 11 amino acids. The germline CDR1 and CDR2 sequences are KGHDR and SFDVKD. DNA of the CDR3: TGTGCCACTGCGAGCGGAGAGACCCAGTACTTC. This codes for CATASGETQYF.

The rearrangement joins TRBV14 to TRBJ2-1, with TRBD2 as a possible D gene (5 bases). Per the germline V gene, CDR1 is SGHDN and CDR2 is FVKESK. V was clipped by 0 bases and J by 9 bases, with 9 bases between them. This CDR3 region has 13 residues. CDR3 bases: TGTGCCAGCAGCCAAGACGTCGCGGGTGAGCAGTTCTTC. This codes for CASSQDVAGEQFF.

The CDR3 spells CASSPGRYGYTF. Here the CDR3 DNA reads TGTGCCAGCAGCCCCGGACGGTATGGCTACACCTTC. The chain carries TRBV7-8 and TRBJ1-2; D call uncertain. This CDR3 comprises 12 residues. V lost 5 bases and J lost 5, with 9 bases in between. The germline gives CDR1 SGHVS, CDR2 FQNEAQ.

J is TRBJ1-2 and V is TRBV12-3 or TRBV12-4, with D perhaps TRBD1 (5 bases). This CDR3 has 17 residues. Trimming cost V 4 bases and J 7 bases, with 25 bases left between them. Written as DNA, the CDR3 is TGTGCCAGCAGTTGGCGGCACCAGGGAATCCCTCATAGTGGCTACACCTTC. It codes for CASSWRHQGIPHSGYTF.

The chain employs TRBV27 and TRBJ1-1; D not certain. V was cut by 1 base and J by 3 bases, with 9 bases left in between. Germline values: CDR1 MNHEY, CDR2 SMNVEV (reference sequence). CDR3 size: 14 residues. CDR3 sequence (DNA): TGTGCCAGCAGTTTATTAGGGCCGGACACTGAAGCTTTCTTT. Translation gives CASSLLGPDTEAFF.

The chain combines TRBV30 with TRBJ2-3; no reliable D call. This CDR3 has 13 residues. Trimming took 6 bases from V and 4 from J, leaving 14 bases between them. The germline gives CDR1 GTSNPN, CDR2 SVGIG (reference sequence). This chain's CDR3 is CACRLGSADTQYF. In DNA, the CDR3 is TGTGCCTGCCGCCTAGGCAGTGCAGATACGCAGTATTTT.

This clonotype was seen more than once but under ten times. The J gene is TRBJ2-7, the V gene TRBV7-6; 13 nucleotides match TRBD2. The CDR3 is 16 amino acids. With V trimmed by 6 bases and J by 6 bases, 11 bases remained unmatched. Germline V gene data show CDR1 as SGHVS and CDR2 as FNYEAQ. The CDR3 sequence is CASSLTSGRLTGEQYF. Written as DNA, the CDR3 is TGTGCCAGCAGTCTGACTAGCGGGAGGTTGACGGGCGAGCAGTACTTC. The full variable domain, rest sourced from reference TRBV7-6 and TRBJ2-7, is GAGVSQSPRYKVTKRGQDVALRCDPISGHVSLYWYRQALGQGPEFLTYFNYEAQQDKSGLPNDRFSAERPEGSISTLTIQRTEQRDSAMYRCASSLTSGRLTGEQYFGPGTRLTVT.

The chain links TRBV20-1 to TRBJ2-7; 8 nucleotides agree with TRBD2. Per germline, CDR1 DFQATT and CDR2 SNEGSKA (reference sequence). Trimming took 2 bases from V and 0 from J; bases not matched to a gene: 0. CDR3 length equals 13 residues. The CDR3 loop reads CSARTSGSYEQYF. The CDR3 DNA reads as TGCAGTGCTAGAACTAGCGGCTCCTACGAGCAGTACTTC.

This chain connects TRBV5-1 to TRBJ1-1; D ambiguous. The V gene's germline CDR1 is SGHRS and CDR2 YFSETQ. The CDR3 has 15 amino acids. Trimming removed 0 bases at V and 0 bases at J, with 9 bases between. CDR3: CASSLGAGVNTEAFF. Here the CDR3 DNA reads TGCGCCAGCAGCTTGGGGGCAGGAGTGAACACTGAAGCTTTCTTT.

CDR3 sequence reads: CSAVTGTPELRDEQFF. CDR3 DNA sequence: TGCAGTGCCGTCACCGGGACCCCCGAATTAAGGGATGAGCAGTTCTTC. This chain links TRBV20-1 with TRBJ2-1; the D call may be TRBD1 or TRBD2 (5 bases each). This CDR3 is built from 16 residues. Per the germline V gene, CDR1 is DFQATT and CDR2 is SNEGSKA (reference sequence). With 6 bases removed from V and 8 bases from J, the gap between germline ends came to 26 bases.

This chain links TRBV6-1 with TRBJ2-7; TRBD1 or TRBD2 may be the D gene (5 bases each). Germline V gives CDR1 MNHNS, CDR2 SASEGT. The V end lost 8 bases, the J end lost 4 bases, and 18 bases lay between the germline ends. The CDR3 is made up of 14 amino acids. In DNA form, the CDR3 reads TGTGCCAGCTCTATGAGGGGTTCCGGATACGAGCAGTACTTC. Translation: CASSMRGSGYEQYF.

The chain is built from TRBV6-5 and TRBJ1-2; D gene uncertain. The CDR3 runs 15 residues. Germline CDR1 and CDR2: MNHEY and SVGAGI. Trimming cost V 2 bases and J 3 bases, with 13 bases left between them. CDR3 DNA sequence: TGTGCCAGCAGTTACCGTGGCCAAGGATACTATGGCTACACCTTC. Protein product: CASSYRGQGYYGYTF.

The genes are TRBV19 and TRBJ1-2; D perhaps matches TRBD1 (5 bases). Trimming pared 3 bases from V and 4 bases from J, leaving 9 bases between. CDR3 length: 13 amino acids. From germline, CDR1 is LNHDA and CDR2 SQIVND (reference sequence). CDR3 residues: CASSMRGLYGYTF. The DNA for the CDR3 is TGTGCCAGTAGTATGCGGGGCCTCTATGGCTACACCTTC.